The T cell receptor beta chain under discussion was sequenced for a study of OX40 agonist ivuxolimab in advanced cancers. Study at large: The patients' treatment was ivuxolimab, an agonistic anti-OX40 (CD134) antibody.

Blood draws occurred at baseline, cycle 4 day 1, and cycle 7 day 1. This CDR3 has 22 residues. V lost 4 bases to trimming and J lost 1 base; unmatched junction nucleotides: 25. Per germline, CDR1 SGDLS and CDR2 YYNGEE. Assay used: immunoSEQ multiplex PCR; TCRdb lists only in-frame clones, some missing. The data hold tens of thousands of clones, with less than 90% observed a single time. This TCR was sampled from an adult with an advanced solid tumor such as melanoma, head and neck, liver or kidney cancer. The chain couples TRBV9 to TRBJ2-1, with 8 bases matching TRBD2. The source was CD4+ or CD8+ T cells sorted from blood, collected in a trial of the OX40 agonist ivuxolimab. CDR3 bases: TGTGCCAGCAGCCCCGGGAGGGTGGAGATGTCCGCCGACTGGGAGTCCTACAATGAGCAGTTCTTC. Translating it yields CASSPGRVEMSADWESYNEQFF.